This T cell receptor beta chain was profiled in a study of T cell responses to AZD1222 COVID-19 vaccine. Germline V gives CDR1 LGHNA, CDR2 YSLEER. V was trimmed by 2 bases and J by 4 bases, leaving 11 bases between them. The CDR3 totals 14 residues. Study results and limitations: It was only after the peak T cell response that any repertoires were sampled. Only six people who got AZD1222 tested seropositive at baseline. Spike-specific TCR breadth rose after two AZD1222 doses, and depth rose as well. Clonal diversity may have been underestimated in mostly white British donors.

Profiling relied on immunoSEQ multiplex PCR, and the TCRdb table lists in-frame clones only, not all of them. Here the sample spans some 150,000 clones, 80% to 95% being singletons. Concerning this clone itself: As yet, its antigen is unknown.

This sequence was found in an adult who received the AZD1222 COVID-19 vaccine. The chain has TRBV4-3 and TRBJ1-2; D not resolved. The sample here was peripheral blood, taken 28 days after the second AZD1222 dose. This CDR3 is CASSQQMTFYGYTF. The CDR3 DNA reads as TGCGCCAGCAGCCAACAGATGACCTTCTATGGCTACACCTTC.